This T cell receptor beta chain emerged from a study of blood T cell repertoires in COVID-19. Study summary: From the United States, Italy and Spain came samples of acute and convalescent COVID-19. The cDNA or gDNA used as material had been derived from T cells, B-cell-depleted T cells, or PBMCs.

This CDR3 contains 15 residues. Germline V gives CDR1 KGHDR, CDR2 SFDVKD. The V gene lost 4 bases and the J gene lost 0 bases, with 10 bases spanning the gap. Original processing notes: Reference gene primer amplification gave nucleated cell count estimates. Some clones are missing from TCRdb's copy, which holds only in-frame ones; the method was immunoSEQ multiplex PCR. The DNA gave D and trimming, while V, J and clone size come from that table. This table holds over 200,000 clones, roughly four fifths found once. The TCR comes from a woman aged 40 to 50 with acute or convalescent COVID-19. Sequencing was performed on peripheral blood. The rearrangement links TRBV24-1 to TRBJ2-3, with D tentatively TRBD2 (6 bases). The CDR3 DNA reads TGTGCCACCAGTGAGGGGGGTTTTAGCACAGATACGCAGTATTTT. It codes for CATSEGGFSTDTQYF.